This T cell receptor beta chain was sequenced for a study of human T cells and chemical hapten exposure. MiXCR was run by TCRdb on the RACE reads, yielding one entry per CDR3 protein. The sample lists under 95,000 distinct CDR3 sequences, around 9% seen once, with 2.9% in the top ten. At least ten counts were recorded for this clonotype. This sample's time point: healthy volunteer bleed at 2 weeks. Whole blood, unfractionated, served as the material for total RNA extraction. The TCR sequence derives from a female donor in good health. Some clones in this sample may be carry-over from other donors' samples. The material sequenced was whole blood.

The CDR3 is CASSSLAGAYNEQFF. Here the CDR3 DNA reads TGTGCCAGCAGCTCCTTAGCGGGAGCTTACAATGAGCAGTTCTTC. The rearrangement joins TRBV11-2 to TRBJ2-1; 9 nucleotides match TRBD2. CDR3 length: 15 residues. Germline CDR1 and CDR2: SGHAT and FQNNGV. V gave up 4 bases and J gave up 4 bases; unmatched junction bases: 5.